In this sample, the clone carrying this TCR beta chain turned up many times. Antigen specificity is unknown. V was shortened by 0 bases and J by 0 bases, with 18 bases between the two germline ends. The CDR3 covers 18 residues. CDR1 and CDR2 from the germline V gene are SGDLS and YYNGEE. The data were taken from a study of Graves' ophthalmopathy and Graves' hyperthyroidism. The overall study: Peripheral blood was gathered at first diagnosis, ahead of any treatment whatsoever. General observations from the study: Blood was where most expanded thyroid clonotypes above 0.001 frequency also turned up.

Patients with other autoimmune diseases, uncontrolled infections, pregnancy or lactation were excluded. The evidence that diagnosis relied on was clinical symptoms, serum thyroxine, TRAb, thyroid ultrasound and orbital computed tomography. Transcripts of RNA were the source for amplifying TCR beta CDR3 regions. An opening RT-PCR round employed HTBI primers and preceded a second-round multiplex PCR. TCRdb redid the calling of the multiplex PCR reads with MiXCR, one entry per CDR3 protein. Seen here are 600,000 to 700,000 distinct CDR3 sequences, about 41% observed once, and the top ten hold over 2.5%.

The receptor comes from an adult man with Graves' ophthalmopathy. The source material was peripheral blood. The genes are TRBV9 and TRBJ1-2; D not resolved. The CDR3 DNA reads as TGTGCCAGCAGCGTAGGTCAGAGGGAGGATCGAGCTAACTATGGCTACACCTTC. It encodes CASSVGQREDRANYGYTF.